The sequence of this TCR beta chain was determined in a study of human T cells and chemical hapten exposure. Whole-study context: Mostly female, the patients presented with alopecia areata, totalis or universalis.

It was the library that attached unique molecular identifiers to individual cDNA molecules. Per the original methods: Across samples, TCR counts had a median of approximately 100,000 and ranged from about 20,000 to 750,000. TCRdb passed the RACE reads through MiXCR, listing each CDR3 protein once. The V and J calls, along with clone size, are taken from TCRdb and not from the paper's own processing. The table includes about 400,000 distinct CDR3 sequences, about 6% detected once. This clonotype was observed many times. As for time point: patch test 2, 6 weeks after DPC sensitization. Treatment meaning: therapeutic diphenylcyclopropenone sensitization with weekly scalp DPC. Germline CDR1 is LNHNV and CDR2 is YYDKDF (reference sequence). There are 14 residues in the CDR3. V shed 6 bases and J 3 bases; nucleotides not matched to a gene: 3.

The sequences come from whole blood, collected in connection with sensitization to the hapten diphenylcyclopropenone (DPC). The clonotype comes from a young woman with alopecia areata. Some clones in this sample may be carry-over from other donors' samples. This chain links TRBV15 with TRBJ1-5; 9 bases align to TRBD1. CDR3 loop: CATRTGGNNQPQHF. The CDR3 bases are TGTGCCACCAGGACAGGGGGAAACAATCAGCCCCAGCATTTT.